This T cell receptor beta chain emerged from a study of blood T cell repertoires in COVID-19. V was cut by 3 bases and J by 2 bases, with 3 bases left in between. The CDR3 extends over 12 amino acids. From germline, CDR1 is KGHSH and CDR2 LQKENI. Sequenced by immunoSEQ multiplex PCR; TCRdb stores in-frame clones only, minus some. The table includes about 160,000 clones, almost 85% detected once. Concerning this clone itself: The sample has other DNA sequences that encode this CDR3 too.

The V call is TRBV18, the J call TRBJ2-3; unclear D gene. The sequencing input was peripheral blood. The source is a woman aged 80 or over with acute or convalescent COVID-19. The CDR3 spells CASSPNTDTQYF. As DNA, the CDR3 is TGTGCCAGCTCACCCAACACAGATACGCAGTATTTT.